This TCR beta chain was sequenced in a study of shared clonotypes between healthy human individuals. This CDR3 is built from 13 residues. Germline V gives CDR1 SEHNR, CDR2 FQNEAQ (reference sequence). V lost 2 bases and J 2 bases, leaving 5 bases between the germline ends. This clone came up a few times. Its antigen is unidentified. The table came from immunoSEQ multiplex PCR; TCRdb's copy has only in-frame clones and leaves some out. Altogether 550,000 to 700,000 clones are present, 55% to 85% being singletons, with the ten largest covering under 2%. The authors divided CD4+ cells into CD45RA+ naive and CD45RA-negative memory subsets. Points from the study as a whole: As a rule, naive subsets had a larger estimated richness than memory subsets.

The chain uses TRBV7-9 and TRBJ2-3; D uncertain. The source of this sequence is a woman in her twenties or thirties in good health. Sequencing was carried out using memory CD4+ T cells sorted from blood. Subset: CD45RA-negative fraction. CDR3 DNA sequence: TGTGCCAGCAGCTTAATAACCACAGATACGCAGTATTTT. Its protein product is CASSLITTDTQYF.